This T cell receptor beta chain originates from a study of vaccination effects on CD4 cells after COVID-19. Clones were read by immunoSEQ multiplex PCR, and TCRdb kept only the in-frame ones, dropping some. The sample lists 45,000 to 50,000 clones, around 67% occurring once. Subsequent to a culture period of around 10 days, CD4+ T cells were isolated. This clone has only one observation. Its antigen is still unknown. There are 15 residues in the CDR3. CDR1 is SGHAT and CDR2 is FQNNGV in the germline V gene. With V trimmed by 5 bases and J by 6 bases, 4 bases remained unmatched. The sequences come from CD4+ T cells from PBMCs cultured without peptide, collected before COVID-19 vaccination. The chain has TRBV11-2 and TRBJ2-3, with 14 bases identical to TRBD2. This clonotype was obtained from a human donor who received a COVID-19 vaccine. CDR3 bases: TGTGCCAGCAGCGCCCGGACTAGCGGGGGGGATACGCAGTATTTT. Amino acids: CASSARTSGGDTQYF.